Presented here are 10 T cell receptor beta chains from one specimen sequenced in a study of blood T cell repertoires in COVID-19. TCRdb keeps only in-frame clones here, not all; method: immunoSEQ multiplex PCR. The sample contains some 170,000 clones, 80% to 90% of which appear only once. What was sequenced was peripheral blood. Receptor source: a human donor in a cohort sampled during active COVID-19.

The chain recombines TRBV4-2 with TRBJ2-7; maybe TRBD1 (5 bases). The germline V gene has CDR1 LGHNA and CDR2 YNFKEQ. V was clipped by 3 bases and J by 0 bases, with 12 bases between them. This CDR3 region has 15 residues. The CDR3 reads CASSQETVSSYEQYF. The CDR3 DNA is TGTGCCAGCAGCCAGGAGACAGTGAGCTCCTACGAGCAGTACTTC.

This clone was seen ten or more times. This chain uses TRBV11-2 with TRBJ2-7; 15 bases are shared with TRBD2. Germline CDR1 is SGHAT and CDR2 is FQNNGV. The V and J ends lost 4 bases and 0 bases, in that order; junction bases with no gene match: 4. This CDR3 has 17 residues. The CDR3 protein is CASSWTSGGANSYEQYF. As DNA, the CDR3 is TGTGCCAGCAGCTGGACTAGCGGGGGGGCTAACTCCTACGAGCAGTACTTC.

The chain employs TRBV5-1 and TRBJ2-2; 10 nucleotides agree with TRBD1. CDR3 length equals 15 residues. CDR1 SGHRS and CDR2 YFSETQ come from the germline V gene. Trimming at V came to 4 bases and at J to 5 bases, leaving 5 bases not matched to a gene. The CDR3 is CASSPRDRGTGELFF. The CDR3 nucleotides read TGCGCCAGCAGCCCCCGGGACAGGGGAACCGGGGAGCTGTTTTTT.

Concerning this clone itself: Within the sample, other DNA sequences also encode this same CDR3. The chain employs TRBV19 and TRBJ1-2; 9 bases align to TRBD1. Germline loops: CDR1 LNHDA, CDR2 SQIVND (reference sequence). The CDR3 is 14 residues long. Germline trimming cut 5 bases from V and 2 bases from J; bases unmatched to any gene: 3. This chain's CDR3 is CASSPGQGNYGYTF. The DNA of the CDR3 is TGTGCCAGTAGTCCCGGACAGGGGAACTATGGCTACACCTTC.

The V call is TRBV18, the J call TRBJ2-6; D call uncertain. This CDR3 is built from 16 residues. Germline values: CDR1 KGHSH, CDR2 LQKENI. V lost 6 bases and J lost 0, with 12 bases in between. The CDR3 is CASSQSPPSGANVLTF. CDR3 DNA: TGTGCCAGCTCCCAGTCCCCTCCCTCTGGGGCCAACGTCCTGACTTTC.

The chain is built from TRBV14 and TRBJ2-3; unclear D gene. CDR3 length: 14 amino acids. CDR1 and CDR2 (germline): SGHDN, FVKESK. Trimming stripped 0 bases from V and 6 bases from J, with 10 bases between. The CDR3 loop reads CASSQEWSRDTQYF. The CDR3 DNA reads TGTGCCAGCAGCCAAGAATGGTCCCGGGATACGCAGTATTTT.

Comment on this clone: Additional DNA sequences in this sample encode the identical CDR3. CDR3 coding DNA: TGTGCCAGCAGCCCAGGACAGGGACCTGGAAACACCATATATTTT. This encodes CASSPGQGPGNTIYF. The rearrangement links TRBV11-3 to TRBJ1-3; 8 nucleotides align to TRBD1. This CDR3 comprises 15 residues. The V segment lost 5 bases and the J segment 2 bases; nucleotides outside the gene matches: 5. The V gene's germline CDR1 is SGHNT and CDR2 YENEEA.

The chain couples TRBV27 to TRBJ2-1; 14 positions match TRBD2. V lost 5 bases to trimming and J lost 2 bases; unmatched junction nucleotides: 5. Germline V CDR1 and CDR2: MNHEY, SMNVEV (reference sequence). This CDR3 has 17 residues. The CDR3 sequence: CASSPTSGRGPYNEQFF. DNA for the CDR3: TGTGCCAGCAGTCCGACTAGCGGGAGGGGCCCCTACAATGAGCAGTTCTTC.

The rearrangement joins TRBV4-1 to TRBJ2-1; 11 bases fit TRBD1. J lost 8 bases, V lost 6 bases, and 15 bases had no gene match. Germline V lookup: CDR1 MGHRA, CDR2 YSYEKL. The CDR3 is 17 residues long. CDR3 sequence (DNA): TGCGCCAGCAGTGACAGGGTGACTGGACAGGGGGCCCATGAGCAGTTCTTC. Its protein is CASSDRVTGQGAHEQFF.

This rearrangement joins TRBV3-1 (or the pseudogene TRBV3-2) to TRBJ2-4; 8 nucleotides match TRBD2. V was clipped by 1 base and J by 6 bases; unmatched bases: 8. The CDR3 extends over 16 amino acids. Germline V gene lookup returns CDR1 LGHDT and CDR2 YNNKEL (reference sequence). The CDR3 bases are TGTGCCAGCAGCCAAGGAGGGCCGGGGGGGCTAAACATTCAGTACTTC. Protein: CASSQGGPGGLNIQYF.